This record concerns one T cell receptor beta chain sequence. The data derive from a study of blood T cell repertoires in COVID-19. Assay: immunoSEQ multiplex PCR; the TCRdb copy retains only in-frame clones and omits some. Of 130,000 to 150,000 clones listed, about nine tenths are singletons. The source material was peripheral blood. The receptor was derived from a human donor in a cohort sampled during active COVID-19.

The CDR3 here is CASQATVNNNEQFF. CDR3 DNA: TGCGCCAGCCAGGCTACGGTTAACAACAATGAGCAGTTCTTC. V gene TRBV5-1 combines with J gene TRBJ2-1; D not resolved. V lost 7 bases and J lost 5, with 16 bases in between. CDR3 length: 14 residues. From germline, CDR1 is SGHRS and CDR2 YFSETQ.